The T cell receptor (beta chain) under discussion was sequenced for a study of blood T cells in healthy people across ages. PBMCs numbering at least 7 million were isolated per sample. Germline loops: CDR1 SGHRS, CDR2 YFSETQ. Trimming removed 4 bases at V and 2 bases at J, with 13 bases between. CDR3 size: 14 residues. For the second PCR, which ran for roughly 6 to 12 cycles, a sample-barcoded 5' primer and a J-beta primer mix were used. Template switching added a 12-random-nucleotide identifier to every cDNA molecule. One entry per CDR3 protein results from TCRdb running MiXCR on the 5' RACE reads. Of over a million distinct CDR3 sequences in the sample, roughly 40% are singletons; the top ten hold 7.9%. A remark on this clonotype: As yet, its antigen is unknown.

General study points: The percentage of naive T cells correlated strongly with TCR beta diversity.

The sample comprised blood. The rearrangement joins TRBV5-1 to TRBJ2-7, with unresolved D. The sequence was collected from a young woman in good health. CDR3 nucleotides: TGCGCCAGCAGCCAGACGAGACAAACCTACGAGCAGTACTTC. Its translation is CASSQTRQTYEQYF.